The clone carrying this TCR beta chain has a handful of counts. What it binds is unknown. One entry per CDR3 protein, called by TCRdb with MiXCR from the reads. Among about 27,000 distinct CDR3 sequences listed, about 19% were seen once. The data belong to a study of T cell repertoires in cytomegalovirus infection. As for the study in general: CMV infection together with matching HLA type was indicated by public TCR beta signatures.

CDR3 length equals 16 residues. Trimming removed 4 bases from V and 3 bases from J, with 16 bases in between. Germline V gene data show CDR1 as SGHVS and CDR2 as FQNEAQ. The gene calls are TRBV7-8 and TRBJ1-5, with a possible D match to TRBD1 (6 bases). The sample here was CD8+ T cells from cultured PBMCs, taken from culture after CMV antigen stimulation. The TCR comes from a human donor in good health (CMV status not recorded). Some clones in this sample may be carry-over from other donors' samples. The CDR3 reads CASSYGPGGYNQPQHF. Here the CDR3 DNA reads TGTGCCAGCAGCTATGGGCCCGGGGGCTACAATCAGCCCCAGCATTTT.